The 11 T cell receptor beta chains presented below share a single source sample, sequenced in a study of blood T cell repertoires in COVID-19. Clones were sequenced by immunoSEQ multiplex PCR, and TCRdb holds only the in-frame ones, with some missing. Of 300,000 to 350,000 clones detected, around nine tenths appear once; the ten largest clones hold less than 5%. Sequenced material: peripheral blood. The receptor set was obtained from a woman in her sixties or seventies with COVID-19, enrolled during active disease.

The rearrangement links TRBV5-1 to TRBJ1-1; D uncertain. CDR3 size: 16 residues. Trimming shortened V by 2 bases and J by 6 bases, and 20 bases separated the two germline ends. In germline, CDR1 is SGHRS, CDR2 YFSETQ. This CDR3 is CASSLKTVLTRSEAFF. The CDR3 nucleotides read TGCGCCAGCAGCTTAAAAACAGTACTGACCCGTTCTGAAGCTTTCTTT.

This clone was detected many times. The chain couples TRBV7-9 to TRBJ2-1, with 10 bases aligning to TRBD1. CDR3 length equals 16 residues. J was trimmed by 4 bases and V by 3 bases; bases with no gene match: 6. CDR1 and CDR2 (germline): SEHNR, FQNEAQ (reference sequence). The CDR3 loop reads CASSFIRGQGYNEQFF. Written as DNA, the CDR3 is TGTGCCAGCAGCTTTATTAGGGGACAGGGGTACAATGAGCAGTTCTTC.

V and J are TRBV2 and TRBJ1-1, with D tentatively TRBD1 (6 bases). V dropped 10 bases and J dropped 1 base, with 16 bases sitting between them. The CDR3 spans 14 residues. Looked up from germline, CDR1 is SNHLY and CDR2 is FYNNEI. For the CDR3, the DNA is TGTGCCATTCTTTGGGGGGGCCAGAACACTGAAGCTTTCTTT. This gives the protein CAILWGGQNTEAFF.

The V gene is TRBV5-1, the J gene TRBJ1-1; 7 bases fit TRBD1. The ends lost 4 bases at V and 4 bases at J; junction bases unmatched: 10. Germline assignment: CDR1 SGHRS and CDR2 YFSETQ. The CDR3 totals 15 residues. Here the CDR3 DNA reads TGCGCCAGCAGCGACAGGGTAGACAAATCCACTGAAGCTTTCTTT. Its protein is CASSDRVDKSTEAFF.

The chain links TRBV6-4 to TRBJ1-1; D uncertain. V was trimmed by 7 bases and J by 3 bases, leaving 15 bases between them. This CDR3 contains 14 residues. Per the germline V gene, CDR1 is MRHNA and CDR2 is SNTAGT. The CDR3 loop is CASTRLDMDTEAFF. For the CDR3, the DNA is TGTGCCAGCACGCGGCTCGATATGGACACTGAAGCTTTCTTT.

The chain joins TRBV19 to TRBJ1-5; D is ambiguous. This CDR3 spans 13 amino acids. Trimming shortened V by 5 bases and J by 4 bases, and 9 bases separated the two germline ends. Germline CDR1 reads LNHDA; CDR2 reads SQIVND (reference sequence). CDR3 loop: CASSFERNQPQHF. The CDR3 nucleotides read TGTGCCAGTAGTTTTGAGCGTAATCAGCCCCAGCATTTT.

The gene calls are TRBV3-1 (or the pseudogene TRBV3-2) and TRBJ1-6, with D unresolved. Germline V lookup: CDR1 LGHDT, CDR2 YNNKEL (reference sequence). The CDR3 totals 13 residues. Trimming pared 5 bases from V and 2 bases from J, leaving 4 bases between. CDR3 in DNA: TGTGCCAGCAGCGCGACCTATAATTCACCCCTCCACTTT. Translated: CASSATYNSPLHF.

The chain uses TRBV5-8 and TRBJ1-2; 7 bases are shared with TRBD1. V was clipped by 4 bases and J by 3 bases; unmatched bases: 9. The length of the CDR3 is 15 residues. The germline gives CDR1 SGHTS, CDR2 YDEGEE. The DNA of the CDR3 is TGTGCCAGCAGCCCTAGGACAGGTGGCTACTATGGCTACACCTTC. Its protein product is CASSPRTGGYYGYTF.

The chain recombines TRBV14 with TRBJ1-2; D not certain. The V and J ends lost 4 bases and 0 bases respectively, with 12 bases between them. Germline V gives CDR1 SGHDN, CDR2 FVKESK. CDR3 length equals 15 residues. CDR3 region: CASSPRGKTNYGYTF. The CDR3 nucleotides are TGTGCCAGCAGCCCGCGGGGTAAAACTAACTATGGCTACACCTTC.

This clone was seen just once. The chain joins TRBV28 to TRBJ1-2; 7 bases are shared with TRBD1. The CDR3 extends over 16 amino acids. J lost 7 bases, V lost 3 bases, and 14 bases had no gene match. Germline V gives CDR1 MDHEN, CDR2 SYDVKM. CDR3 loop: CASSLVGSQGGVGYTF. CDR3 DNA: TGTGCCAGCAGTTTGGTGGGAAGCCAGGGGGGCGTTGGCTACACCTTC.

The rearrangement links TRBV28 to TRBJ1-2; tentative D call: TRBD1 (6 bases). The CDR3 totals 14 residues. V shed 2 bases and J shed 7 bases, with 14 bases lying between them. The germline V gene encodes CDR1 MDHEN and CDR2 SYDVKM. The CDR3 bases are TGTGCCAGCAGTTTAATCCCGGGGGGCTCTGGCTACACCTTC. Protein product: CASSLIPGGSGYTF.